The sequence of this T cell receptor beta chain was determined in a study of PD-L1 blockade in urothelial cancer. Only in-frame clones appear in the TCRdb table, and some are missing; sequencing was by immunoSEQ multiplex PCR. Of roughly 42,000 clones listed, roughly 86% are singletons. This clonotype was obtained from a man between 65 and 85 years old with urothelial cancer. The material sequenced was PBMCs, taken around atezolizumab (anti-PD-L1) treatment.

This CDR3 is CASSRTTLGNEQFF. The CDR3 DNA reads TGTGCCAGTAGCAGAACTACCTTGGGCAATGAGCAGTTCTTC. The chain links TRBV19 to TRBJ2-1; D is undetermined. V gave up 6 bases and J gave up 6 bases, with 15 bases separating them. Germline CDR1 is LNHDA and CDR2 is SQIVND (reference sequence). The CDR3 has 14 residues. Based on the CDR3 plus reference TRBV19 and TRBJ2-1, the full variable domain is DGGITQSPKYLFRKEGQNVTLSCEQNLNHDAMYWYRQDPGQGLRLIYYSQIVNDFQKGDIAEGYSVSREKKESFPLTVTSAQKNPTAFYLCASSRTTLGNEQFFGPGTRLTVL.